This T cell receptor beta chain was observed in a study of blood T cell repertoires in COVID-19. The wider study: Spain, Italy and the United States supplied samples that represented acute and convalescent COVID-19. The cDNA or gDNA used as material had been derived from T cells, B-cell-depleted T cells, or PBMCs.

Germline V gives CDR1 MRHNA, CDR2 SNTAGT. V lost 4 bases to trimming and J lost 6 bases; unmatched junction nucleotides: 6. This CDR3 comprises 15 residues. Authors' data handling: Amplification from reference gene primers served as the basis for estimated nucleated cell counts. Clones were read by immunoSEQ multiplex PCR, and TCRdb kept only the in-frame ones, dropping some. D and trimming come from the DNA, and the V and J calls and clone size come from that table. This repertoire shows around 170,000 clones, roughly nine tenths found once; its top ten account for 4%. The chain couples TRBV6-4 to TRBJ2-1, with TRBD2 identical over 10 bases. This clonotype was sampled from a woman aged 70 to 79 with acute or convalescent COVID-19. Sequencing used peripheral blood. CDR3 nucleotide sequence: TGTGCCAGCAGTGTGGGACTAGCGTATCGCAATGAGCAGTTCTTC. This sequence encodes CASSVGLAYRNEQFF.